This TCR beta chain derives from a study of blood T cells in healthy people across ages. Using a J-beta primer mix together with a sample-barcoded 5' primer, a second PCR was run for about 6 to 11 cycles. From each sample, at least 2.5 million paired-end reads containing CDR3 were obtained. TCRdb called the 5' RACE reads again in MiXCR, with one record for every CDR3 protein. This table holds approximately 2,000,000 distinct CDR3 sequences, about 39% found once. This clonotype was seen many times. Antigen unknown. Donors were healthy Caucasian individuals from Russia aged about 6 to 90. The V and J ends lost 3 bases and 4 bases, in that order; junction bases with no gene match: 7. Germline V gene sequence: CDR1 SGHRS, CDR2 YFSETQ. The CDR3 extends over 16 amino acids. Study conclusions and caveats: Nothing was known about donor CMV status, and this possibly confounded expanded clonotype changes.

Specimen: blood. This TCR was recovered from a human donor in good health. This rearrangement joins TRBV5-1 to TRBJ2-3, with 11 bases matching TRBD2. The CDR3 DNA is TGCGCCAGCAGCTCCCGGAGTAGCGGGGGGGCAGATACGCAGTATTTT. As protein: CASSSRSSGGADTQYF.